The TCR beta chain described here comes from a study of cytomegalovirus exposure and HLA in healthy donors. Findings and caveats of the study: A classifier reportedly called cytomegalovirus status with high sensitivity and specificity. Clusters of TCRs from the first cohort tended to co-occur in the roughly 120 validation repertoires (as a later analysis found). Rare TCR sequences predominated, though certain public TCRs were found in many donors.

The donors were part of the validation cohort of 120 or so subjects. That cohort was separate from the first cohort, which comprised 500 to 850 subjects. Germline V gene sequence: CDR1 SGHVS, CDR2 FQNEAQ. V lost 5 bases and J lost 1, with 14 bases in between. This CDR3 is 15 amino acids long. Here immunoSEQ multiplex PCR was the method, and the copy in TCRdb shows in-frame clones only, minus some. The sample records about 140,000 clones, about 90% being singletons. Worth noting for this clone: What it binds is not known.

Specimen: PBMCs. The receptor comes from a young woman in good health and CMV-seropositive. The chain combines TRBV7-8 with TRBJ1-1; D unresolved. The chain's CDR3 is CASSNYGVWNTEAFF. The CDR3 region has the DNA TGTGCCAGCAGCAACTACGGGGTCTGGAACACTGAAGCTTTCTTT. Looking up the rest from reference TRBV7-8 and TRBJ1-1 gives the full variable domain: GAGVSQSPRYKVAKRGQDVALRCDPISGHVSLFWYQQALGQGPEFLTYFQNEAQLDKSGLPSDRFFAERPEGSVSTLKIQRTQQEDSAVYLCASSNYGVWNTEAFFGQGTRLTVV.